The following is a TCR beta chain sequence with its context. What it binds is unknown. These data originate in a study of memory CD4+ T cells and cytomegalovirus serostatus. For the study at large: This sample comes from healthy Belgian adults, eight or nine CMV seropositive, approximately 25 seronegative. Findings of the study overall: A US-trained random forest predicted CMV serostatus with median AUC around 0.93. Suggested: most of the CMV-linked TCR signature lies in CD4+ memory cells.

Per the original data handling: Out-of-frame sequences were removed, leaving 2 million to 2.5 million distinct TCRbeta sequences. Generated by immunoSEQ multiplex PCR, the TCRdb table keeps only in-frame clones and is missing some. V and J calls and clone size are given by that table; D and trimming were obtained from the DNA. Of 80,000 to 100,000 clones in the sample, under 90% were seen once. Single viable CD3+CD4+CD8-CD45RO+ cells were sorted as the memory CD4+ T cells. V gave up 5 bases and J gave up 8 bases, with 15 bases separating them. Per the germline V gene, CDR1 is MNHEY and CDR2 is SMNVEV (reference sequence). CDR3 length equals 14 residues.

Sequencing was performed on memory CD4+ T cells from blood. This chain connects TRBV27 to TRBJ1-4; D might be TRBD1 (5 bases). This TCR was recovered from an adult in good health and CMV-seropositive. The CDR3 reads CASSPGRSVEKLFF. In DNA form, the CDR3 reads TGTGCCAGCAGTCCGGGGCGCTCGGTGGAAAAACTGTTTTTT.